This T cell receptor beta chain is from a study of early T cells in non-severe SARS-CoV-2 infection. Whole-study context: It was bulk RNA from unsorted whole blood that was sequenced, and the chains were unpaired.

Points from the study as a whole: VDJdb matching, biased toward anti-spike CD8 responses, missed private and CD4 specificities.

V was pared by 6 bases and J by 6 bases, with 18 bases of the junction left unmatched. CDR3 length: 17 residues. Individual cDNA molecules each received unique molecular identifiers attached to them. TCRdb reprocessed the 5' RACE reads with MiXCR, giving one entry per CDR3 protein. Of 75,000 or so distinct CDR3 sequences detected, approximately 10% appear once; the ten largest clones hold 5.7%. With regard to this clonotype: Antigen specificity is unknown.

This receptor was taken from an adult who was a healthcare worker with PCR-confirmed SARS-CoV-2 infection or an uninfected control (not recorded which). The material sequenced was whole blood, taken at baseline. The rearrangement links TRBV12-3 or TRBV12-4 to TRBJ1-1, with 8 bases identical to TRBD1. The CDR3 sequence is CASSHGQGVVVRPEAFF. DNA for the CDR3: TGTGCCAGCAGCCACGGACAGGGAGTCGTCGTAAGGCCTGAAGCTTTCTTT.